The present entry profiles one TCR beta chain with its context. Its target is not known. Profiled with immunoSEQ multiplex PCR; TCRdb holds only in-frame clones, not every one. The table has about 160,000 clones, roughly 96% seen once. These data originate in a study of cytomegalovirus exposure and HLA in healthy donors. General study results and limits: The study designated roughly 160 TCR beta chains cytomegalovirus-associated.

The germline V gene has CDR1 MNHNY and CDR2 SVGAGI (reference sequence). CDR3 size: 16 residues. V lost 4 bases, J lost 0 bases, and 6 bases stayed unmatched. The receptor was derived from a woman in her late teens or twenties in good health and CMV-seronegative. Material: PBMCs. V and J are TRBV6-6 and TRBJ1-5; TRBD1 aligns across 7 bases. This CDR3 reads CASSSDRALSNQPQHF. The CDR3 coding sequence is TGTGCCAGCAGTTCAGACAGGGCCCTTAGCAATCAGCCCCAGCATTTT.